This T cell receptor beta chain was captured by sequencing in a study of T cell responses to AZD1222 COVID-19 vaccine. Sequenced by immunoSEQ multiplex PCR; TCRdb stores in-frame clones only, minus some. The sample lists approximately 190,000 clones, approximately 95% occurring once. Second-dose intervals near 4 or 12 weeks were combined. Germline CDR1 is MNHEY and CDR2 is SVGAGI. The ends were cut back, 0 bases at V and 7 bases at J, with 6 bases in the middle. The CDR3 totals 13 residues. The clonotype originates from an adult who received the AZD1222 COVID-19 vaccine. The sequencing here drew on peripheral blood, taken 28 days after the second AZD1222 dose. The gene calls are TRBV6-5 and TRBJ2-2; no clear D. CDR3 sequence: CASSYSIGGELFF. CDR3 bases: TGTGCCAGCAGTTACTCGATAGGCGGGGAGCTGTTTTTT.